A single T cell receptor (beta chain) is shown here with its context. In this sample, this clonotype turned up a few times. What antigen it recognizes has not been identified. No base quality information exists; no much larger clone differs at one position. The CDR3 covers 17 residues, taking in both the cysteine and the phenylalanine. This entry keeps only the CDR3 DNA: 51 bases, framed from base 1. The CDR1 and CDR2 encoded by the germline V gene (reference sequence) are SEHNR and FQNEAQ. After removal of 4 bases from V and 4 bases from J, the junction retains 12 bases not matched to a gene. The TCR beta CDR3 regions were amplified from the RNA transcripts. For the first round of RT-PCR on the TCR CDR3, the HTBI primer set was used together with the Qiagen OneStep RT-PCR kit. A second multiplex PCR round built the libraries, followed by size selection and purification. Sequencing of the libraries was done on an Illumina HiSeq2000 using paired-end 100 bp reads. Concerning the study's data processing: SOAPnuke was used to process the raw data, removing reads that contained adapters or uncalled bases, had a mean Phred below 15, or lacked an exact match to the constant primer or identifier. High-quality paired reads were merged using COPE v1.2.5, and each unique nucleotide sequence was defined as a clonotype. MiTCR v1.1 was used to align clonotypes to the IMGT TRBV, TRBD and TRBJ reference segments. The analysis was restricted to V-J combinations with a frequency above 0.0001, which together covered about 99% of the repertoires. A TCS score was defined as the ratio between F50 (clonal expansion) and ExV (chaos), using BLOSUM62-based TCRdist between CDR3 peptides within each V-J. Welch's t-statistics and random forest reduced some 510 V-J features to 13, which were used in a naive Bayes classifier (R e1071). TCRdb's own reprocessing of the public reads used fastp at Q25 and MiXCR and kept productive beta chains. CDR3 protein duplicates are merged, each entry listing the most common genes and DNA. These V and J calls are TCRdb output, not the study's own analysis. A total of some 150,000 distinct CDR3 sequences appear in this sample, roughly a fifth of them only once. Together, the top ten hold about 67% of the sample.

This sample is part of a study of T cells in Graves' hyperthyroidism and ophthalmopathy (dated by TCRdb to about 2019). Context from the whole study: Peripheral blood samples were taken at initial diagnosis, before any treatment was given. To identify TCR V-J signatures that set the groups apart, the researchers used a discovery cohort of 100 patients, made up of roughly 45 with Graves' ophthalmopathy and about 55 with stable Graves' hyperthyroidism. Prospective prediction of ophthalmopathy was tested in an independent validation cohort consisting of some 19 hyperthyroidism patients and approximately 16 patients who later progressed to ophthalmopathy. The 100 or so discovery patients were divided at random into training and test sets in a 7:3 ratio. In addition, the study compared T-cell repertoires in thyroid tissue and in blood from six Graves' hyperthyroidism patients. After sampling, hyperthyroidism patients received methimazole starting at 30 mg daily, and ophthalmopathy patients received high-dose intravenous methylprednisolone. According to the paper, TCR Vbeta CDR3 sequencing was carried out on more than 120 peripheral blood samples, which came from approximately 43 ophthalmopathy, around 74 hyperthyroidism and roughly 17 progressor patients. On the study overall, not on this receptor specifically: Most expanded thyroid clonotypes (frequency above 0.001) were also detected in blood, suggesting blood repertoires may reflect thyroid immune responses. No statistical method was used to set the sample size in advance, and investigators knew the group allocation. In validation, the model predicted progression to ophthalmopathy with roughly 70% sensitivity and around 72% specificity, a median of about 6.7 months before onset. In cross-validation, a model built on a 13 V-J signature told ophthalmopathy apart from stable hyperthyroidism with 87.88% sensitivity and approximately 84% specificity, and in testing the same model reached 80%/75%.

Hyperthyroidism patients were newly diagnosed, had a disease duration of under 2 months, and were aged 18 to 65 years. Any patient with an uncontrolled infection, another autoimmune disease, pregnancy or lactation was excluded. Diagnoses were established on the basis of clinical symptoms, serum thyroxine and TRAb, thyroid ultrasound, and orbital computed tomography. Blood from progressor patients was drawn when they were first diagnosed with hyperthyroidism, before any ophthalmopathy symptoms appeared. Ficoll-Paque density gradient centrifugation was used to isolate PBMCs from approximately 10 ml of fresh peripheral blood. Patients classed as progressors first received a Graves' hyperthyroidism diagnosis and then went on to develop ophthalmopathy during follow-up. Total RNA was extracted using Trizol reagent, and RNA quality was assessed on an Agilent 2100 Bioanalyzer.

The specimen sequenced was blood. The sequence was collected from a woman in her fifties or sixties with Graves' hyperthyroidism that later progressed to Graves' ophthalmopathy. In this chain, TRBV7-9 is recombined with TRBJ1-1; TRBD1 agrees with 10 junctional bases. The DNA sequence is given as TGTGCCAGCAGCTCAGGAGGGACAGGGGCGAAAATCACTGAAGCTTTCTTT. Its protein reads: CASSSGGTGAKITEAFF.